This record covers a single TCR beta chain. The antigen is unknown. A quantity of roughly 0.5 to 1 ug RNA underwent reverse transcription using random hexamers. It was immunoSEQ multiplex PCR that amplified TCR beta CDR3 across 54 Vbeta and 13 Jbeta. TCRdb itself ran the immunoSEQ multiplex PCR reads through MiXCR, one entry per CDR3 protein. The sample contains around 160,000 distinct CDR3 sequences, 93% of which appear only once. Germline V gene sequence: CDR1 SQVTM, CDR2 ANQGSEA. V was pared by 3 bases and J by 0 bases, with 2 bases of the junction left unmatched. The CDR3 is made up of 13 amino acids. These data come from a study of CD8 T cells in Susac syndrome. From blood CD8+ and CD4+ T cells, the TCR beta chain was sequenced. General observations from the study: Individuals included in the TCR sequencing and HLA analysis were acknowledged by the study to be relatively few in number.

The chain has TRBV29-1 and TRBJ2-7, with 7 bases matching TRBD1. The sequence was obtained from a human donor in good health. Source material: CD4+ T cells from PBMCs. The CDR3 here is CSVERTGSYEQYF. Here the CDR3 DNA reads TGCAGCGTTGAGAGGACAGGCTCCTACGAGCAGTACTTC.